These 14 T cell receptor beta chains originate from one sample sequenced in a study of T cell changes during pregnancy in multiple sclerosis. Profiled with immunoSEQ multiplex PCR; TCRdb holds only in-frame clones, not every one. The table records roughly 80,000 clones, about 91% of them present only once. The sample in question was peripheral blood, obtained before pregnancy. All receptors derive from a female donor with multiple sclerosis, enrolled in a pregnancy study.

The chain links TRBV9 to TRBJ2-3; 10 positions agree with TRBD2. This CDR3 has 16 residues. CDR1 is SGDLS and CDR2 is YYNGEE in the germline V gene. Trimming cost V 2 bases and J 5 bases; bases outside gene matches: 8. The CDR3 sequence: CASSVASGGARDTQYF. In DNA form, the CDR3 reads TGTGCCAGCAGCGTTGCCAGCGGGGGGGCCAGAGATACGCAGTATTTT.

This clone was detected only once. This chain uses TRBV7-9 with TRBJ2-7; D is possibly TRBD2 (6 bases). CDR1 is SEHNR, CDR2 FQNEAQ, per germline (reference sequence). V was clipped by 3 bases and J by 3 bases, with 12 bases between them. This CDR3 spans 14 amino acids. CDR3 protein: CASSFGGAYYEQYF. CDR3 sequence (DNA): TGTGCCAGCAGCTTTGGCGGGGCTTACTACGAGCAGTACTTC.

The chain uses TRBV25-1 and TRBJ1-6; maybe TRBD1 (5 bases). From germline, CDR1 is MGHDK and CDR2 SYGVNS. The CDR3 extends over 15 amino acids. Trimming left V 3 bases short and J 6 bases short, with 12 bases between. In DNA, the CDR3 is TGTGCCAGCAGTGATGGGTGGGGGGGTAATTCACCCCTCCACTTT. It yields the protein CASSDGWGGNSPLHF.

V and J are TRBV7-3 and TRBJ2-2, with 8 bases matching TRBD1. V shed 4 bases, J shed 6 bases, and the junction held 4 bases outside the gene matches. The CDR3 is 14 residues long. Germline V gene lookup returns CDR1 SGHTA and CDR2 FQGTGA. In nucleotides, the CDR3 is TGTGCCAGCAGCTATCAGGGGGCCTCCGGGGAGCTGTTTTTT. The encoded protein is CASSYQGASGELFF.

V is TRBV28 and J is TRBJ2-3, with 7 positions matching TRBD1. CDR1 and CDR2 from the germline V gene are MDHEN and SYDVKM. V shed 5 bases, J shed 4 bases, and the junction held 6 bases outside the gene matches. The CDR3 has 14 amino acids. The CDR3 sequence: CASSPYGTADTQYF. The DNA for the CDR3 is TGTGCCAGCAGTCCCTACGGGACAGCAGATACGCAGTATTTT.

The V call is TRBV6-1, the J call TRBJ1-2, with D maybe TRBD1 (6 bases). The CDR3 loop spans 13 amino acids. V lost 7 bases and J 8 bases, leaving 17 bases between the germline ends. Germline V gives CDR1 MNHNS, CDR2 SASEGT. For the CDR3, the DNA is TGTGCCAGCACTACAGGGCCGGGTTGGGGCTACACCTTC. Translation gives CASTTGPGWGYTF.

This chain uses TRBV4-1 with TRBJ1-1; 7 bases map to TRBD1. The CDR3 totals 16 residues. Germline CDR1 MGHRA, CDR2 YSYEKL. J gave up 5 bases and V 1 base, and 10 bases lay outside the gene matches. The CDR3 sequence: CASSQVQGGGGTEAFF. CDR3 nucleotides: TGCGCCAGCAGCCAAGTTCAAGGGGGCGGAGGTACTGAAGCTTTCTTT.

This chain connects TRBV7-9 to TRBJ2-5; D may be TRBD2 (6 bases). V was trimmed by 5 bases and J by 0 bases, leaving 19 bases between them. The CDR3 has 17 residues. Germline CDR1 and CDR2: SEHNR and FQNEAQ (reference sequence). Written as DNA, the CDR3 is TGTGCCAGCAGCCCCACGGACTACGATAGGTACCAAGAGACCCAGTACTTC. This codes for CASSPTDYDRYQETQYF.

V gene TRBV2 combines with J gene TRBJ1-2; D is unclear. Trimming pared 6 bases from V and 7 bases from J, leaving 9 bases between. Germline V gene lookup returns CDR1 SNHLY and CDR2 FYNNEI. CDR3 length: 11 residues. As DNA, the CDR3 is TGTGCCAGCAGCCAAGCGCCTGGCTACACCTTC. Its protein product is CASSQAPGYTF.

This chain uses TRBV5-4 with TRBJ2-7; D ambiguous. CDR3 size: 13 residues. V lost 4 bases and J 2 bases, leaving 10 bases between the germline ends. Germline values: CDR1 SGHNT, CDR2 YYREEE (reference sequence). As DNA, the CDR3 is TGTGCCAGCAGCGGATCCGGAGCCTACGAGCAGTACTTC. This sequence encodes CASSGSGAYEQYF.

CDR3 sequence reads: CASSFKGAGGYNEQFF. CDR3 DNA sequence: TGTGCCAGCAGCTTTAAGGGGGCAGGGGGTTACAATGAGCAGTTCTTC. The gene calls are TRBV9 and TRBJ2-1, with 7 bases matching TRBD1. The CDR3 spans 16 residues. Germline V CDR1 and CDR2: SGDLS, YYNGEE. V trimming: 4 bases; J trimming: 4 bases; junction bases outside the gene matches: 11.

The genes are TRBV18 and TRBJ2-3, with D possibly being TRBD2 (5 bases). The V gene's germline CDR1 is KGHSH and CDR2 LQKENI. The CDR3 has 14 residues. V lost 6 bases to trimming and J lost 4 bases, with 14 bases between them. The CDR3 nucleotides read TGTGCCAGCTCCCCCGCGGGTGCCTCAGATACGCAGTATTTT. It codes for CASSPAGASDTQYF.

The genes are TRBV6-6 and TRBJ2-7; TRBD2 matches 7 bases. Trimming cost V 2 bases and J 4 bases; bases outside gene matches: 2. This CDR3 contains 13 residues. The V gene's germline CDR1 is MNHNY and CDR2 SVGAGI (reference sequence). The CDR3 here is CASSYALAYEQYF. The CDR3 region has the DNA TGTGCCAGCAGTTACGCACTAGCGTACGAGCAGTACTTC.

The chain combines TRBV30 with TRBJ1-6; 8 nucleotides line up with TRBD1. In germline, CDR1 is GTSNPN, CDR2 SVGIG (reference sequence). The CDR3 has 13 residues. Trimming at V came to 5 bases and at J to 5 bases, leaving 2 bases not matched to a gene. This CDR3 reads CAWGGQDNSPLHF. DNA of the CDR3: TGTGCCTGGGGGGGACAGGATAATTCACCCCTCCACTTT.